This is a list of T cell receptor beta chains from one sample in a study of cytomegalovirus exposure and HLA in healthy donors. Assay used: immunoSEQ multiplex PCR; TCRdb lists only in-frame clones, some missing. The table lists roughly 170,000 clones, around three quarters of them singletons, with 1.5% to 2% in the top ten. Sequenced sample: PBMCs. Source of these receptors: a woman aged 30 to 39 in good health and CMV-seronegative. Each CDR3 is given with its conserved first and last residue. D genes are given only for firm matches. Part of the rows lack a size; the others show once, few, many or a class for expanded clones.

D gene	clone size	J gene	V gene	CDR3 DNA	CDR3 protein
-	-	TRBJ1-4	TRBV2	TGTGCCAGCACCATGCTCATCAACAGTGAAAAACTGTTTTTT	CASTMLINSEKLFF
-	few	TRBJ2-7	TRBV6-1	TGTGCCAGCAGTGACCTAATCGGCTCCTACGAGCAGTACTTC	CASSDLIGSYEQYF
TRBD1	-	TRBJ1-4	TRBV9	TGTGCCAGCAGTCGGACAGGCTTTGAAAAACTGTTTTTT	CASSRTGFEKLFF
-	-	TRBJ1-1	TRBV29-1	TGCAGCGTTGAAGATCTTCGGTCTACACCCCCGCAGGGAGGGACTGAAGCTTTCTTT	CSVEDLRSTPPQGGTEAFF
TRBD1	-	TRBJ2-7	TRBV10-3	TGTGCCATCACCGAGACAGGGCTCCACGAGCAGTACTTC	CAITETGLHEQYF
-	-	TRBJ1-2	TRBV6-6	TGTGCCAGCAGTTACGACACAGGGCTGAGGTATGGCTACACCTTC	CASSYDTGLRYGYTF
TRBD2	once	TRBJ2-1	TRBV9	TGTGCCAGCAGCGTCAGCGGGGTCAGCTCCTACAATGAGCAGTTCTTC	CASSVSGVSSYNEQFF
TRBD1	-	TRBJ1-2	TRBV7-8	TGTGCCAGCAGCTTAGCGCGGGGACAGGCCTATGGCTACACCTTC	CASSLARGQAYGYTF
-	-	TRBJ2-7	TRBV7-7	TGTGCTAGCAGCCCAGTCCCCAGCGTCGCCGAGCAGTACTTC	CASSPVPSVAEQYF
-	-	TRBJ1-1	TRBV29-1	TGCAGCGTGGGGACACTTAGAACTGAAGCTTTCTTT	CSVGTLRTEAFF